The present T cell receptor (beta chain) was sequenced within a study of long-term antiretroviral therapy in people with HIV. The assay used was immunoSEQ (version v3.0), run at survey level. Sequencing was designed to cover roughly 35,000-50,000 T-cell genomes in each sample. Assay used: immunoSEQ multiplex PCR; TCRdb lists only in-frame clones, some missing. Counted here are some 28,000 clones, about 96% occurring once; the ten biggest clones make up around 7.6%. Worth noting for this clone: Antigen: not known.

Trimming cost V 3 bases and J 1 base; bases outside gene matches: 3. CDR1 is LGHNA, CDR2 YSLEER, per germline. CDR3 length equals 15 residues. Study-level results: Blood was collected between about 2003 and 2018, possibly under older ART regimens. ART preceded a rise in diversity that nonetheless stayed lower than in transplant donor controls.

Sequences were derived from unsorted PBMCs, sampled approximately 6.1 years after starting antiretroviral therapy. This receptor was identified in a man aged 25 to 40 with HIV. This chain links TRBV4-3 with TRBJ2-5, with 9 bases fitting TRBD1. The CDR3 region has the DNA TGCGCCAGCAGCCAGGGGACAGGGATCCAAGAGACCCAGTACTTC. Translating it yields CASSQGTGIQETQYF.